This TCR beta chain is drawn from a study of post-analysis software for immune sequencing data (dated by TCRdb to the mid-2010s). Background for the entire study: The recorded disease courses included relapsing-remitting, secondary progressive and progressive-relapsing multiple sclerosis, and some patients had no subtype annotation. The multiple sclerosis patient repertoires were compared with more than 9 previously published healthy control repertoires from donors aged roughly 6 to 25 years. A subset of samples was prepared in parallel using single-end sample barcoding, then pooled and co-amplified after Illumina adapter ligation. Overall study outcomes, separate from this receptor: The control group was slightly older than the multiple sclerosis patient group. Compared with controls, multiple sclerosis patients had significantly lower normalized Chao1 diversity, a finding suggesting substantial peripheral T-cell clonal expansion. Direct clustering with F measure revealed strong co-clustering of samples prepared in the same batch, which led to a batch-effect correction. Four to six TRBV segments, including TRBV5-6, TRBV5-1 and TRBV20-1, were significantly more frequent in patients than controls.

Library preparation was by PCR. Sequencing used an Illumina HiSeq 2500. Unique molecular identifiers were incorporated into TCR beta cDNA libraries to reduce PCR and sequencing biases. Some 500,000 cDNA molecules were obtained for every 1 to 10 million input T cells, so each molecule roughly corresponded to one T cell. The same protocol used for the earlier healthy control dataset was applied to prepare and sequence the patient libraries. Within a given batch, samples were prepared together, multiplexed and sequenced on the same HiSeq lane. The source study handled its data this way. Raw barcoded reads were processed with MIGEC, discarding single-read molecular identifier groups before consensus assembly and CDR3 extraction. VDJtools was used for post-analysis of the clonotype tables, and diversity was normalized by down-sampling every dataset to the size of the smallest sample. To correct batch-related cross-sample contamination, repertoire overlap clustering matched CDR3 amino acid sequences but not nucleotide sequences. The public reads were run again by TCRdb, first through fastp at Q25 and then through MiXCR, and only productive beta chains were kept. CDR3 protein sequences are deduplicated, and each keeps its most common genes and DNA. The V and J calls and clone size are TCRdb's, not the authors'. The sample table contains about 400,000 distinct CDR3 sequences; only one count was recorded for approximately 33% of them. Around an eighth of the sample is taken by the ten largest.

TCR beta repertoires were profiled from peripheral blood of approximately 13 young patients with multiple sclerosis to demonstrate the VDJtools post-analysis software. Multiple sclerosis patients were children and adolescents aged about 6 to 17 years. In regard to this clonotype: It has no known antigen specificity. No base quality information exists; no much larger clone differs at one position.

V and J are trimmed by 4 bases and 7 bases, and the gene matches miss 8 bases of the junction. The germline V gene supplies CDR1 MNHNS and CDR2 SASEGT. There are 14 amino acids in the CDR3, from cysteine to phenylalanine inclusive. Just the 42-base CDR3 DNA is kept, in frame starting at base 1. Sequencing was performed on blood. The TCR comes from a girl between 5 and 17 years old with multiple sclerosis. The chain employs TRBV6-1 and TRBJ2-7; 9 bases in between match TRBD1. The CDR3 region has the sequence CASSAGTGLQEQYF. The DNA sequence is TGTGCCAGCAGTGCGGGGACAGGGCTCCAAGAGCAGTACTTC.